Each of the 32 T cell receptor beta chains below was sequenced from the same sample in a study of PD-1 blockade in classical Hodgkin lymphoma. Time point noted: newly diagnosed, previously untreated cHL patient sample. TCRdb's copy holds only in-frame clones and misses some; the assay was immunoSEQ multiplex PCR. This sample has approximately 17,000 clones, with approximately 84% found just once. Sequencing used peripheral blood mononuclear cells (PBMCs). The receptor source for this set is a human donor with classical Hodgkin lymphoma.

The V gene is TRBV6-4, the J gene TRBJ2-6, with 11 bases that match TRBD2. Germline V CDR1 and CDR2: MRHNA, SNTAGT. This CDR3 is built from 17 residues. V lost 2 bases, J lost 0 bases, and 0 bases stayed unmatched. CDR3 sequence reads: CASSDGTSGSGANVLTF. CDR3 nucleotides: TGTGCCAGCAGTGACGGGACTAGCGGCTCTGGGGCCAACGTCCTGACTTTC.

This rearrangement joins TRBV6-5 to TRBJ2-1; D may be TRBD2 (6 bases). V lost 2 bases and J lost 7, with 9 bases in between. There are 13 residues in the CDR3. From germline, CDR1 is MNHEY and CDR2 SVGAGI. CDR3 nucleotides: TGTGCCAGCAGTTACGCGGGGTTGAATGAGCAGTTCTTC. Amino acid sequence: CASSYAGLNEQFF.

This clone was observed a handful of times. CDR3 residues: CASSLGREGHEQFF. CDR3 in DNA: TGTGCCAGCAGCTTAGGGCGGGAGGGCCATGAGCAGTTCTTC. The rearrangement uses TRBV7-8 and TRBJ2-1; 9 bases align to TRBD2. The germline V gene encodes CDR1 SGHVS and CDR2 FQNEAQ. The trim removed 1 base at V and 8 bases at J, leaving 3 bases unmatched. CDR3 length: 14 amino acids.

V usage is TRBV6-5 and J usage is TRBJ1-5; D not certain. V lost 0 bases and J lost 3, with 3 bases in between. Germline CDR1 reads MNHEY; CDR2 reads SVGAGI. The CDR3 spans 13 residues. The CDR3 sequence: CASSYSINQPQHF. In DNA form, the CDR3 reads TGTGCCAGCAGTTACTCGATCAATCAGCCCCAGCATTTT.

V gene TRBV29-1 combines with J gene TRBJ1-2; no definite D call. V was shortened by 6 bases and J by 4 bases, with 9 bases between the two germline ends. Per germline, CDR1 SQVTM and CDR2 ANQGSEA. The CDR3 consists of 11 residues. In DNA form, the CDR3 reads TGCAGCGTGGGAGGTTTCTATGGCTACACCTTC. Translating it yields CSVGGFYGYTF.

The chain employs TRBV13 and TRBJ2-7; the match to TRBD1 covers 9 bases. V gave up 1 base and J gave up 4 bases; unmatched junction bases: 2. This CDR3 comprises 14 residues. From germline, CDR1 is PRHDT and CDR2 FYEKMQ (reference sequence). Here the CDR3 DNA reads TGTGCCAGCAGCTTAGCAGGACAGGGGTACGAGCAGTACTTC. Its translation is CASSLAGQGYEQYF. Using reference TRBV13 and TRBJ2-7 for the parts outside the CDR3, the full variable domain is AAGVIQSPRHLIKEKRETATLKCYPIPRHDTVYWYQQGPGQDPQFLISFYEKMQSDKGSIPDRFSAQQFSDYHSELNMSSLELGDSALYFCASSLAGQGYEQYFGPGTRLTVT.

The chain has TRBV18 and TRBJ1-1, with D tentatively TRBD1 (5 bases). V lost 3 bases to trimming and J lost 6 bases, with 11 bases between them. CDR1 is KGHSH, CDR2 LQKENI, per germline. The length of the CDR3 is 13 residues. CDR3 amino acids: CASSPGADAEAFF. The CDR3 DNA sequence: TGTGCCAGCTCACCTGGGGCGGACGCTGAAGCTTTCTTT.

This clone showed up just once. V gene TRBV28 combines with J gene TRBJ2-6; D remains unclear. Trimming took off 3 bases at V and 1 base at J, with 4 bases between the two ends. CDR3 size: 14 residues. CDR1 and CDR2 (germline): MDHEN, SYDVKM. The CDR3 reads CASSFLSGANVLTF. CDR3 bases: TGTGCCAGCAGTTTCCTATCTGGGGCCAACGTCCTGACTTTC.

The rearrangement joins TRBV15 to TRBJ1-2; TRBD1 agrees at 9 bases. The CDR3 is 13 residues long. The germline V gene encodes CDR1 LNHNV and CDR2 YYDKDF (reference sequence). With 5 bases clipped from V and 6 bases from J, the junction kept 4 bases outside the gene matches. The CDR3 nucleotides read TGTGCCACCAGCGGACAGGGGTTAGATGGCTACACCTTC. Protein product: CATSGQGLDGYTF.

The chain uses TRBV19 and TRBJ2-7, with D possibly being TRBD1 or TRBD2 (5 bases each). Germline CDR1 LNHDA, CDR2 SQIVND (reference sequence). Trimming left V 3 bases short and J 3 bases short, with 15 bases between. This CDR3 comprises 15 residues. In DNA form, the CDR3 reads TGTGCCAGTAGTATGGTCTGGGACGCTAACTACGAGCAGTACTTC. Protein product: CASSMVWDANYEQYF.

The V call is TRBV7-2, the J call TRBJ2-7, with D perhaps being TRBD1 or TRBD2 (5 bases each). The germline V gene encodes CDR1 SGHTA and CDR2 FQGNSA. This CDR3 is 12 amino acids long. The V end lost 5 bases, the J end lost 7 bases, and 12 bases lay between the germline ends. Here the CDR3 DNA reads TGTGCCAGCAGCCGGGGCCGGGTTGAGCAGTACTTC. Protein sequence: CASSRGRVEQYF. Together with reference TRBV7-2 and TRBJ2-7, the CDR3 gives the full variable domain: GAGVSQSPSNKVTEKGKDVELRCDPISGHTALYWYRQSLGQGLEFLIYFQGNSAPDKSGLPSDRFSAERTGGSVSTLTIQRTQQEDSAVYLCASSRGRVEQYFGPGTRLTVT.

The CDR3, as DNA: TGTGCCAGTAGTATCGTTCTGGATACACCCTACAATGAGCAGTTCTTC. Protein: CASSIVLDTPYNEQFF. V and J are TRBV19 and TRBJ2-1; D gene uncertain. The germline gives CDR1 LNHDA, CDR2 SQIVND (reference sequence). The V and J ends lost 3 bases and 2 bases respectively, with 14 bases between them. The CDR3 spans 16 residues.

The chain is built from TRBV7-9 and TRBJ1-2; 8 bases fit TRBD1. The CDR3 loop spans 17 amino acids. The V gene's germline CDR1 is SEHNR and CDR2 FQNEAQ (reference sequence). V lost 2 bases, J lost 6 bases, and 14 bases stayed unmatched. The CDR3 reads CASSLTGRDRSADGYTF. The CDR3 region has the DNA TGTGCCAGCAGCTTAACGGGGAGGGACAGGTCGGCCGATGGCTACACCTTC. The entire variable domain, with the rest obtained from reference TRBV7-9 and TRBJ1-2, is as follows: DTGVSQNPRHKITKRGQNVTFRCDPISEHNRLYWYRQTLGQGPEFLTYFQNEAQLEKSRLLSDRFSAERPKGSFSTLEIQRTEQGDSAMYLCASSLTGRDRSADGYTFGSGTRLTVV.

The rearrangement uses TRBV25-1 and TRBJ1-6; 9 nucleotides agree with TRBD1. Losses at the gene ends were 1 base for V and 7 bases for J; bases not matched to a gene: 5. The length of the CDR3 is 16 residues. CDR1 is MGHDK and CDR2 is SYGVNS in the germline V gene. This CDR3 is CASSEFLGQGNSPLHF. The CDR3 DNA sequence: TGTGCCAGCAGTGAATTTCTGGGACAGGGAAATTCACCCCTCCACTTT.

The CDR3 sequence: CASRTTGESSPLHF. The DNA of the CDR3 is TGTGCCAGCAGAACGACAGGGGAGAGTTCACCCCTCCACTTT. The chain couples TRBV28 to TRBJ1-6, with TRBD1 identical over 8 bases. The V gene end was trimmed by 6 bases and the J gene end by 9 bases; junction bases not matched to a gene: 7. The CDR3 is made up of 14 amino acids. Germline assignment: CDR1 MDHEN and CDR2 SYDVKM.

The rearrangement links TRBV29-1 to TRBJ2-3; 11 nucleotides agree with TRBD2. The ends lost 4 bases at V and 7 bases at J; junction bases unmatched: 4. CDR3 size: 13 residues. CDR1 is SQVTM, CDR2 ANQGSEA, per germline. DNA of the CDR3: TGCAGCGTTGTCCCTAGCGGGAGGAATACGCAGTATTTT. Encoded protein: CSVVPSGRNTQYF.

The J gene is TRBJ1-3, the V gene TRBV1; the D segment call TRBD1 is taken from the table without a DNA check. TRBV1 is tagged as a pseudogene. This CDR3 spans 17 amino acids. The CDR3 DNA follows: TGCACCAGCAGCCATCCCAACGGACAGGGGAAGCGAAACACCATATATTTT. Translated: CTSSHPNGQGKRNTIYF.

The gene calls are TRBV28 and TRBJ2-3; D gene uncertain. The CDR3 has 13 residues. The V gene's germline CDR1 is MDHEN and CDR2 SYDVKM. The V end was cut by 2 bases, the J end by 2 bases, with 5 bases between. CDR3 nucleotides: TGTGCCAGCAGTTTACCCACCACAGATACGCAGTATTTT. Its translation is CASSLPTTDTQYF. Drawing the rest from reference TRBV28 and TRBJ2-3, the complete variable domain is DVKVTQSSRYLVKRTGEKVFLECVQDMDHENMFWYRQDPGLGLRLIYFSYDVKMKEKGDIPEGYSVSREKKERFSLILESASTNQTSMYLCASSLPTTDTQYFGPGTRLTVL.

The DNA for the CDR3 is TGTGCCAGTAGTATAGCATCAGGATTCGGCGAGCAGTACTTC. It codes for CASSIASGFGEQYF. The chain links TRBV19 to TRBJ2-7; the D is unclear. V was shortened by 1 base and J by 6 bases, with 13 bases between the two germline ends. Germline V gene data show CDR1 as LNHDA and CDR2 as SQIVND (reference sequence). This CDR3 contains 14 residues. Using reference TRBV19 and TRBJ2-7 for the parts outside the CDR3, the full variable domain is DGGITQSPKYLFRKEGQNVTLSCEQNLNHDAMYWYRQDPGQGLRLIYYSQIVNDFQKGDIAEGYSVSREKKESFPLTVTSAQKNPTAFYLCASSIASGFGEQYFGPGTRLTVT.

The V and J genes are TRBV7-2 and TRBJ1-4; D call uncertain. CDR3 length equals 15 residues. V was shortened by 5 bases and J by 5 bases, with 15 bases between the two germline ends. Germline-derived CDR1 and CDR2 are SGHTA and FQGNSA. The CDR3 is CASSLVLGGNEKLFF. The CDR3 DNA reads TGTGCCAGCAGCCTTGTCCTTGGCGGAAATGAAAAACTGTTTTTT.

The chain couples TRBV2 to TRBJ2-3; D may be TRBD1 (6 bases). CDR1 and CDR2 from the germline V gene are SNHLY and FYNNEI. Trimming pared 7 bases from V and 5 bases from J, leaving 25 bases between. The CDR3 totals 17 residues. For the CDR3, the DNA is TGTGCCAGCACCTACAGGGTTAGGGACACATATGGAGATACGCAGTATTTT. Residues: CASTYRVRDTYGDTQYF.

This clone was seen only a few times. V gene TRBV6-4 combines with J gene TRBJ2-1; 12 bases map to TRBD2. This CDR3 region has 15 residues. Germline lookup yields CDR1 MRHNA and CDR2 SNTAGT. Trimming cost V 0 bases and J 6 bases; bases outside gene matches: 0. The CDR3 loop reads CASSDSTSGSNEQFF. CDR3 bases: TGTGCCAGCAGTGACTCGACTAGCGGGAGCAATGAGCAGTTCTTC.

The genes are TRBV10-1 and TRBJ2-7; no definite D call. CDR1 is WNHNN and CDR2 is SYGVQD in the germline V gene (reference sequence). V was shortened by 2 bases and J by 3 bases, with 8 bases between the two germline ends. The CDR3 sequence is 13 residues long. The DNA for the CDR3 is TGCGCCAGCAGTGAGGTGAGCCTCTACGAGCAGTACTTC. Residues: CASSEVSLYEQYF.

The chain links TRBV29-1 to TRBJ2-3, with D possibly being TRBD2 (5 bases). Deletions cut 4 bases from V and 3 bases from J, with 14 bases between. This CDR3 has 14 amino acids. CDR1 is SQVTM and CDR2 is ANQGSEA in the germline V gene. As DNA, the CDR3 is TGCAGCGTTGCTCCTAGCATTTCGACAGATACGCAGTATTTT. This sequence encodes CSVAPSISTDTQYF.

This clone was observed a few times. Other DNA sequences in this specimen translate into the identical CDR3. This chain connects TRBV2 to TRBJ2-2; D is unresolved. The CDR3 consists of 10 residues. V was pared by 7 bases and J by 6 bases, with 3 bases between. The germline CDR1 and CDR2 sequences are SNHLY and FYNNEI. The CDR3 here is CASKSGELFF. The CDR3 DNA reads TGTGCCAGCAAATCCGGGGAGCTGTTTTTT.

This sequence joins TRBV19 and TRBJ1-3; TRBD1 might be the D (5 bases). Germline CDR1 reads LNHDA; CDR2 reads SQIVND (reference sequence). Trimming left V 5 bases short and J 3 bases short, with 14 bases between. The CDR3 loop spans 15 amino acids. The CDR3 reads CASSSSGSDGNTIYF. The CDR3 region has the DNA TGTGCCAGTAGTTCCTCAGGGTCGGATGGAAACACCATATATTTT.

J is TRBJ1-2 and V is TRBV6-5; no clear D gene. This CDR3 is built from 16 residues. The germline V gene encodes CDR1 MNHEY and CDR2 SVGAGI. V lost 4 bases to trimming and J lost 5 bases, with 20 bases between them. The DNA of the CDR3 is TGTGCCAGCAGTTTCTCCGACATGGTGGGTAGTTATGGCTACACCTTC. Encoded protein: CASSFSDMVGSYGYTF.

V and J are TRBV7-3 and TRBJ2-3; TRBD1 matches at 7 bases. Per germline, CDR1 SGHTA and CDR2 FQGTGA. This CDR3 is built from 14 residues. Losses at the gene ends were 5 bases for V and 1 base for J; bases not matched to a gene: 3. The CDR3 reads CASSRDSGTDTQYF. The CDR3 nucleotides are TGTGCCAGCAGCCGGGACAGTGGCACAGATACGCAGTATTTT.

The chain is built from TRBV28 and TRBJ2-7; maybe TRBD2 (5 bases). Germline V gene data show CDR1 as MDHEN and CDR2 as SYDVKM. Trimming left V 5 bases short and J 2 bases short, with 16 bases between. The CDR3 has 15 residues. CDR3 amino acids: CASSLYGLVPYEQYF. CDR3 DNA sequence: TGTGCCAGCAGTCTATACGGACTGGTACCCTACGAGCAGTACTTC.

CDR3 loop: CASSLYGTSEPRPEQFF. CDR3 nucleotide sequence: TGCGCCAGCAGCTTGTACGGTACTAGCGAGCCCCGTCCTGAGCAGTTCTTC. The rearrangement links TRBV5-1 to TRBJ2-1; 7 bases line up with TRBD2. This CDR3 has 17 residues. J gave up 9 bases and V 1 base, and 16 bases lay outside the gene matches. Germline values: CDR1 SGHRS, CDR2 YFSETQ.

This clone was seen a single time. J is TRBJ2-5 and V is TRBV6-5, with D perhaps TRBD1 (5 bases). Germline CDR1 and CDR2: MNHEY and SVGAGI. V was clipped by 6 bases and J by 7 bases, with 15 bases between them. The CDR3 sequence is 13 residues long. CDR3 bases: TGTGCCAGCAGGGCGATAGTCCAGGGGACCCAGTACTTC. This gives the protein CASRAIVQGTQYF.

V is TRBV5-1 and J is TRBJ2-5; a possible D gene is TRBD2 (6 bases). V was pared by 2 bases and J by 2 bases, with 10 bases between. This CDR3 has 14 residues. Germline V gene sequence: CDR1 SGHRS, CDR2 YFSETQ. The CDR3: CASSFVGGQETQYF. CDR3 bases: TGCGCCAGCAGCTTTGTGGGAGGACAAGAGACCCAGTACTTC. Supplemented by reference TRBV5-1 and TRBJ2-5, the full variable domain reads KAGVTQTPRYLIKTRGQQVTLSCSPISGHRSVSWYQQTPGQGLQFLFEYFSETQRNKGNFPGRFSGRQFSNSRSEMNVSTLELGDSALYLCASSFVGGQETQYFGPGTRLLVL.